Listed below are T cell receptor beta chains from one sample, sequenced in a study of regulatory T cells in long-lasting Graves disease. TCRdb ran MiXCR on the multiplex PCR reads and lists one entry per CDR3 protein. The sample lists around 450,000 distinct CDR3 sequences, roughly 17% occurring once. These data are also associated with another study on T cells in Graves' hyperthyroidism and ophthalmopathy.

Sequenced here: peripheral blood mononuclear cells (PBMCs), sampled at new diagnosis, from a patient treated with antithyroid drugs. These receptors came from a middle-aged man with Graves disease. Each CDR3 is given without its conserved first and last residue. The order of the fields is clone size, J gene, V gene, CDR3 protein. Clone size appears in some rows only: once, few, many, or a class for an expanded clone.

clone_size: many
j_call: TRBJ2-7
v_call: TRBV7-9
cdr3_aa: ASSRPRDRDSYEQY

clone_size: few
j_call: TRBJ1-6
v_call: TRBV27
cdr3_aa: ASSLLPGITYNSPLH

clone_size: -
j_call: TRBJ2-4
v_call: TRBV7-9
cdr3_aa: ASSSRTGDSNIQY

clone_size: -
j_call: TRBJ2-5
v_call: TRBV14
cdr3_aa: ASSQYVTAQETQY

clone_size: many
j_call: TRBJ1-6
v_call: TRBV11-2
cdr3_aa: ASSQGRYNSPLH

clone_size: many
j_call: TRBJ1-1
v_call: TRBV28
cdr3_aa: ASSLGSVNTEAF

clone_size: many
j_call: TRBJ2-3
v_call: TRBV2
cdr3_aa: ASRLGLAGGTDTQY

clone_size: few
j_call: TRBJ1-2
v_call: TRBV27
cdr3_aa: ASSLSGASGYT

clone_size: -
j_call: TRBJ2-2
v_call: TRBV12-3/TRBV12-4
cdr3_aa: ASSTGRTGELF

clone_size: many
j_call: TRBJ1-2
v_call: TRBV2
cdr3_aa: ASRATVTGGGYT

clone_size: few
j_call: TRBJ2-2
v_call: TRBV7-8
cdr3_aa: ASTLRGTAGTGELF

clone_size: many
j_call: TRBJ2-1
v_call: TRBV27
cdr3_aa: ASSLHYTGYNEQF

clone_size: many
j_call: TRBJ1-5
v_call: TRBV27
cdr3_aa: ASSLSLGGNQPQH

clone_size: many
j_call: TRBJ2-2
v_call: TRBV30
cdr3_aa: AWRSGGSGTGELF

clone_size: -
j_call: TRBJ1-5
v_call: TRBV7-9
cdr3_aa: ASSFTGEDQPQH

clone_size: -
j_call: TRBJ2-7
v_call: TRBV20-1
cdr3_aa: SVPSSTSYEQY

clone_size: many
j_call: TRBJ2-3
v_call: TRBV27
cdr3_aa: ASRLAGGLTDTQY

clone_size: few
j_call: TRBJ1-5
v_call: TRBV28
cdr3_aa: ASSPLIGRSNQPQH

clone_size: -
j_call: TRBJ2-5
v_call: TRBV5-1
cdr3_aa: ASSPVGRSGKETQY

clone_size: -
j_call: TRBJ1-3
v_call: TRBV18
cdr3_aa: ASSPRPRGEGNTIY

clone_size: -
j_call: TRBJ2-4
v_call: TRBV6-1
cdr3_aa: ASSQIVYAAKNIQY

clone_size: few
j_call: TRBJ2-3
v_call: TRBV28
cdr3_aa: ASSLMGGIDTDTQY

clone_size: many
j_call: TRBJ1-5
v_call: TRBV11-2
cdr3_aa: ASSPPGRRSNQPQH

clone_size: many
j_call: TRBJ2-2
v_call: TRBV29-1
cdr3_aa: SAQAGQGAGELF

clone_size: many
j_call: TRBJ1-2
v_call: TRBV11-3
cdr3_aa: ASSLDNGFIFGYT

clone_size: -
j_call: TRBJ1-2
v_call: TRBV4-1
cdr3_aa: ASSQDRTGVDGYT

clone_size: few
j_call: TRBJ2-2
v_call: TRBV29-1
cdr3_aa: SGVLAGVRHGELF

clone_size: many
j_call: TRBJ1-5
v_call: TRBV28
cdr3_aa: ASSLSGRRGQPQH

clone_size: -
j_call: TRBJ2-1
v_call: TRBV20-1
cdr3_aa: SARSGASSYNEQF

clone_size: many
j_call: TRBJ2-1
v_call: TRBV20-1
cdr3_aa: SARGGRAWGEQF

clone_size: many
j_call: TRBJ2-1
v_call: TRBV11-1
cdr3_aa: ASSATGPYEQF

clone_size: -
j_call: TRBJ2-7
v_call: TRBV5-1
cdr3_aa: ASSSRLAGTNYEQY

clone_size: -
j_call: TRBJ2-6
v_call: TRBV24-1
cdr3_aa: ATSAHLSGANVLT

clone_size: many
j_call: TRBJ1-5
v_call: TRBV7-8
cdr3_aa: ASSLAGSWNPQH

clone_size: many
j_call: -
v_call: TRBV18
cdr3_aa: ASSPNRQETQY

clone_size: many
j_call: TRBJ2-7
v_call: TRBV10-2
cdr3_aa: ASSEPGLGGREQY

clone_size: many
j_call: TRBJ1-1
v_call: TRBV27
cdr3_aa: ARPGPLGKTEAF

clone_size: many
j_call: TRBJ2-7
v_call: TRBV2
cdr3_aa: ASRIAGGPGEQY

clone_size: many
j_call: TRBJ2-3
v_call: TRBV7-8
cdr3_aa: ASTQSRGPSTDTQY

clone_size: many
j_call: TRBJ2-1
v_call: TRBV11-2
cdr3_aa: ASSSGTIYNEQF

clone_size: many
j_call: TRBJ2-7
v_call: TRBV20-1
cdr3_aa: SASPSWAGSYEQY

clone_size: few
j_call: TRBJ2-7
v_call: TRBV18
cdr3_aa: ASSERGSSYEQY

clone_size: -
j_call: TRBJ2-3
v_call: TRBV10-3
cdr3_aa: AISELAGNTDTQY

clone_size: -
j_call: TRBJ1-2
v_call: TRBV7-9
cdr3_aa: ASSFLILGRDHGYT

clone_size: few
j_call: -
v_call: TRBV19
cdr3_aa: ASSIDRGRRETQY

clone_size: many
j_call: TRBJ2-5
v_call: TRBV3-1
cdr3_aa: ASSQNDRAGETQY

clone_size: many
j_call: TRBJ2-7
v_call: TRBV7-3
cdr3_aa: ASSWAGGNSYEQY

clone_size: many
j_call: TRBJ2-7
v_call: TRBV6-2/TRBV6-3
cdr3_aa: ASRRPGQGVEQY

clone_size: few
j_call: TRBJ2-4
v_call: TRBV10-1
cdr3_aa: ASSDSGTAQKNIQY

clone_size: -
j_call: TRBJ1-5
v_call: TRBV4-1
cdr3_aa: ASSQTLYQPQH

clone_size: few
j_call: TRBJ2-7
v_call: TRBV7-3
cdr3_aa: ASSGLGELNHEQY

clone_size: few
j_call: TRBJ2-1
v_call: TRBV30
cdr3_aa: AWSPPGLEQF

clone_size: many
j_call: TRBJ2-3
v_call: TRBV11-2
cdr3_aa: ASSLGAGAGY

clone_size: many
j_call: TRBJ1-6
v_call: TRBV20-1
cdr3_aa: SARMAGGNSPLH

clone_size: -
j_call: TRBJ2-6
v_call: TRBV19
cdr3_aa: ASSISLGGANVLT

clone_size: few
j_call: TRBJ2-2
v_call: TRBV5-1
cdr3_aa: ASRYRQGGTGELF

clone_size: -
j_call: TRBJ2-5
v_call: TRBV29-1
cdr3_aa: SAVPDRRETQY

clone_size: many
j_call: TRBJ2-4
v_call: TRBV6-2/TRBV6-3
cdr3_aa: ASRIPGALRGAKNIQY

clone_size: many
j_call: TRBJ2-1
v_call: TRBV18
cdr3_aa: ASSPRTMSEQF

clone_size: -
j_call: TRBJ2-2
v_call: TRBV24-1
cdr3_aa: ATSDSTGARGELF